Listed below are T cell receptor beta chains from one sample, sequenced in a study of cytomegalovirus exposure and HLA in healthy donors. Only in-frame clones appear in the TCRdb table, and some are missing; sequencing was by immunoSEQ multiplex PCR. The data contain some 130,000 clones, 80% of them singletons. Source material: PBMCs. The receptors stem from a man aged 25-45 years in good health and CMV-seronegative. The CDR3 runs from the conserved cysteine through the conserved F or W. A D gene is named only where the DNA matches it firmly.

j_call v_call d_call cdr3_aa cdr3_nt
TRBJ1-1 TRBV6-4 NA CASSDRAGWAFF TGTGCCAGCAGTGATAGGGCGGGTTGGGCTTTCTTT
TRBJ2-3 TRBV27 TRBD2 CASCPGTSGRLSTDTQYF TGTGCCAGCTGCCCAGGGACTAGCGGGAGGTTGAGCACAGATACGCAGTATTTT
TRBJ2-5 TRBV27 TRBD2 CASTGGAGTQYF TGTGCCAGCACCGGGGGGGCGGGGACCCAGTACTTC
TRBJ1-4 TRBV5-1 TRBD1 CASSLRQGAIANEKLFF TGCGCCAGCAGCCTACGACAGGGGGCCATAGCTAATGAAAAACTGTTTTTT
TRBJ2-3 TRBV2 NA CASSVWGVRTDTQYF TGTGCCAGCAGTGTTTGGGGGGTGCGCACAGATACGCAGTATTTT
TRBJ1-5 TRBV15 NA CATSKEGVFWNQPQHF TGTGCCACCAGCAAAGAAGGGGTTTTCTGGAATCAGCCCCAGCATTTT
TRBJ1-3 TRBV7-9 NA CASTRDKRNTIYF TGTGCCAGCACCCGGGACAAAAGAAACACCATATATTTT
TRBJ1-2 TRBV9 NA CASSVDRQYGYTF TGTGCCAGCAGCGTAGACCGACAGTATGGCTACACCTTC
TRBJ2-3 TRBV11-3 TRBD2 CASGTSGRGDTQYF TGTGCCAGCGGGACTAGCGGGAGAGGAGATACGCAGTATTTT
TRBJ2-1 TRBV14 NA CASSQSSLHNEQFF TGTGCCAGCAGCCAAAGCTCCCTACACAATGAGCAGTTCTTC
TRBJ2-3 TRBV6-5 TRBD2 CASSYSAGGLPDTQYF TGTGCCAGCAGTTATTCAGCGGGAGGACTCCCAGATACGCAGTATTTT